This entry lists 5 T cell receptor beta chains sequenced from one sample in a study of cytomegalovirus exposure and HLA in healthy donors. Primers: 60 Vbeta forward and 13 Jbeta reverse. The repertoire was sequenced with immunoSEQ multiplex PCR; TCRdb's copy has only in-frame clones and lacks some. The table has under 200,000 clones, 80% to 85% seen once. Sequencing was carried out using PBMCs. These receptors all come from a man aged 35 to 55 in good health and CMV-seropositive.

This chain links TRBV15 with TRBJ2-7; 7 positions match TRBD1. The CDR3 contains 14 residues. The trim removed 5 bases at V and 4 bases at J, leaving 8 bases unmatched. Germline V CDR1 and CDR2: LNHNV, YYDKDF (reference sequence). In DNA, the CDR3 is TGTGCCACCAGCTCCCGGGACAGAAGTTACGAGCAGTACTTC. Translation: CATSSRDRSYEQYF.

This clone was picked up a small number of times. In DNA form, the CDR3 reads TGCAGCGTTGAAGATCACAAGCAGTACTTC. It yields the protein CSVEDHKQYF. The rearrangement joins TRBV29-1 to TRBJ2-7; D ambiguous. V dropped 0 bases and J dropped 8 bases, with 5 bases sitting between them. From germline, CDR1 is SQVTM and CDR2 ANQGSEA. CDR3 size: 10 residues.

The CDR3 DNA sequence: TGCGCCAGCAGCGCGCTTCCGGGGGGGGCCAACGGAGACACTGAAGCTTTCTTT. This codes for CASSALPGGANGDTEAFF. The chain uses TRBV4-1 and TRBJ1-1; D may be TRBD1 (6 bases). V shed 5 bases and J shed 3 bases, with 25 bases lying between them. Looked up from germline, CDR1 is MGHRA and CDR2 is YSYEKL. The CDR3 extends over 18 amino acids.

The J gene is TRBJ1-5, the V gene TRBV10-2; D is perhaps TRBD1 (5 bases). Trimming removed 6 bases from V and 4 bases from J, with 16 bases in between. The CDR3 has 15 residues. The germline V gene encodes CDR1 WSHSY and CDR2 SAAADI. Here the CDR3 reads CASRLSQERNQPQHF. The CDR3 region has the DNA TGCGCCAGCAGGCTATCACAGGAACGGAATCAGCCCCAGCATTTT.

As for this clone: A junction boundary mismatches the germline segment, possibly from a read error. The chain joins TRBV20-1 to TRBJ1-2; maybe TRBD1 (6 bases). The CDR3 has 10 residues. Germline V gene sequence: CDR1 DFQATT, CDR2 SNEGSKA (reference sequence). The CDR3 DNA follows: TGCAGTGTAACTGGGACACATCCCTTATTC. Its translation: CSVTGTHPLF.